The following is a T cell receptor (beta chain) sequence with its context. Its matching antigen is unknown. The CDR3 has 15 residues. The V end was cut by 3 bases, the J end by 1 base, with 11 bases between. Per germline, CDR1 SGHVS and CDR2 FQNEAQ. The source of the sample is a study of OX40 agonist ivuxolimab in advanced cancers. Data came from immunoSEQ multiplex PCR; TCRdb stores just in-frame clones and leaves some out. The sample records 65,000 to 80,000 clones, more than 75% being singletons. Study results and limitations: CD4+ and CD8+ blood T cells expanded clonally by week 6 at 0.1 to 3.0 mg/kg.

This material consisted of CD4+ or CD8+ T cells sorted from blood, taken in a trial of the OX40 agonist ivuxolimab. The receptor was derived from an adult with an advanced solid tumor such as melanoma, head and neck, liver or kidney cancer. The genes are TRBV7-8 and TRBJ2-3; D gene uncertain. This CDR3 reads CASSFSVLRTDTQYF. Written as DNA, the CDR3 is TGTGCCAGCAGCTTTAGTGTTCTACGCACAGATACGCAGTATTTT.